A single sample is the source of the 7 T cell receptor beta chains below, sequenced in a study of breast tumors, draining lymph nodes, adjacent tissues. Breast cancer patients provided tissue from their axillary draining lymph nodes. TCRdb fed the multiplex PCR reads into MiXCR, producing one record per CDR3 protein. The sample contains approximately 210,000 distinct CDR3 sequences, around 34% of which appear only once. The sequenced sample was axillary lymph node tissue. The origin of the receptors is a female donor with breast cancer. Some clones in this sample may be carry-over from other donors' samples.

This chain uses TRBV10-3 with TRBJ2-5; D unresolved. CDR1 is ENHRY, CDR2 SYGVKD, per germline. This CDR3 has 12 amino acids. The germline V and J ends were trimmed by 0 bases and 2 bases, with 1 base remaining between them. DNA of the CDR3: TGTGCCATCAGTGAGTCTCAAGAGACCCAGTACTTC. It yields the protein CAISESQETQYF.

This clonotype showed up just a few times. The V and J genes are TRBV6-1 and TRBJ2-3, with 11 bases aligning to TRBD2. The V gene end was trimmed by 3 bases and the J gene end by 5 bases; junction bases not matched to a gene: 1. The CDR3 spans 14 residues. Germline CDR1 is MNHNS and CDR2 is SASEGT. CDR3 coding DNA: TGTGCCAGCAGTGAGGGGACTAGCGGAGATACGCAGTATTTT. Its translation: CASSEGTSGDTQYF.

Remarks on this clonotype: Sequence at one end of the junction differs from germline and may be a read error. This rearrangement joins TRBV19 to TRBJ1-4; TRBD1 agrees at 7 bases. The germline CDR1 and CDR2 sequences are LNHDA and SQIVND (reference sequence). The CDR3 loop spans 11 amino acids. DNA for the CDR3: TGTGCCAGTAGGACCACAGGGGAGGGAATTTTT. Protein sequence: CASRTTGEGIF. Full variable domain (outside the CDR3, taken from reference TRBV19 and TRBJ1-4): DGGITQSPKYLFRKEGQNVTLSCEQNLNHDAMYWYRQDPGQGLRLIYYSQIVNDFQKGDIAEGYSVSREKKESFPLTVTSAQKNPTAFYLCASRTTGEGIFGSGTQLSVL.

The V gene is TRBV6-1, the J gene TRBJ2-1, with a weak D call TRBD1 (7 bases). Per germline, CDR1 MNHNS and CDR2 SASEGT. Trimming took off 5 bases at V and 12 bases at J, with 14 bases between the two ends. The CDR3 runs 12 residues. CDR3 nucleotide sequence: TGTGCCAGCAGTCAACTGCAGGGGGGGCAGTTCTTC. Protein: CASSQLQGGQFF.

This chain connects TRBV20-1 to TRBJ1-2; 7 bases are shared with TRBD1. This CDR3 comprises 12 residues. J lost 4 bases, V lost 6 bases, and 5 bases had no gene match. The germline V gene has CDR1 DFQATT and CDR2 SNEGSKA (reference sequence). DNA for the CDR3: TGCAGTGCAAGGGACAGCTCCTATGGCTACACCTTC. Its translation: CSARDSSYGYTF.

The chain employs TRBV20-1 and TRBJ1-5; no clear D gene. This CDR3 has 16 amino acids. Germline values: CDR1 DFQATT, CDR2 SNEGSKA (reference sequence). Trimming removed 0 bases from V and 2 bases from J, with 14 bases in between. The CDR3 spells CSARDARYPGNQPQHF. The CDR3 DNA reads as TGCAGTGCTAGAGATGCCCGCTACCCTGGCAATCAGCCCCAGCATTTT.

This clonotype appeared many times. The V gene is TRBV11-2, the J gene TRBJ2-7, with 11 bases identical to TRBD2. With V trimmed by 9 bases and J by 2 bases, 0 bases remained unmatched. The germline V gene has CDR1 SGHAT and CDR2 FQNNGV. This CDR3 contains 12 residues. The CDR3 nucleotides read TGTGCCAGTAGCGGGAGGGCCTACGAGCAGTACTTC. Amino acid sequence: CASSGRAYEQYF.